One sample yielded the 24 T cell receptor beta chains listed below, sequenced in a study of early stage breast cancer tumors. Assay used: immunoSEQ multiplex PCR; TCRdb lists only in-frame clones, some missing. The data show tens of thousands of clones, around three quarters seen once. Specimen: blood. The receptors here all came from a person aged 45 to 59 with breast cancer.

This clone was detected only once. The rearrangement uses TRBV7-2 and TRBJ2-1; D is unclear. The CDR3 is 11 amino acids. V was clipped by 5 bases and J by 10 bases, with 9 bases between them. Germline V lookup: CDR1 SGHTA, CDR2 FQGNSA. CDR3 coding DNA: TGTGCCAGCAGCCTCATAAGGGAGCAGTTCTTC. It is translated as CASSLIREQFF.

The chain links TRBV30 to TRBJ1-4; TRBD1 might be the D (5 bases). The V gene's germline CDR1 is GTSNPN and CDR2 SVGIG (reference sequence). V lost 3 bases and J lost 3, with 14 bases in between. CDR3 length equals 15 residues. For the CDR3, the DNA is TGTGCCTGGAGCCCCGGGGGGTCGGCTAATGAAAAACTGTTTTTT. Amino acid sequence: CAWSPGGSANEKLFF.

V gene TRBV2 combines with J gene TRBJ2-2; 7 bases are a match to TRBD1. J was trimmed by 1 base and V by 6 bases; bases with no gene match: 5. Germline CDR1 SNHLY, CDR2 FYNNEI. The CDR3 consists of 15 residues. In nucleotides, the CDR3 is TGTGCCAGCAGACCGTGGACAGGGAACACCGGGGAGCTGTTTTTT. Its translation is CASRPWTGNTGELFF.

This clone was observed a single time. This rearrangement joins TRBV6-1 to TRBJ2-3, with D perhaps matching TRBD1 (6 bases). The CDR3 totals 14 residues. Germline V gives CDR1 MNHNS, CDR2 SASEGT. V was clipped by 10 bases and J by 1 base, with 15 bases between them. CDR3 loop: CAIALGGGTDTQYF. CDR3 sequence (DNA): TGTGCCATCGCCCTAGGGGGTGGCACAGATACGCAGTATTTT.

The table lists this clone with a few counts. The V gene is TRBV11-2, the J gene TRBJ2-1, with a possible D match to TRBD2 (5 bases). V was trimmed by 2 bases and J by 10 bases, leaving 12 bases between them. This CDR3 comprises 13 residues. Germline lookup yields CDR1 SGHAT and CDR2 FQNNGV. CDR3 region: CASSLSLSVEQFF. CDR3 nucleotides: TGTGCCAGCAGCTTATCCCTTAGCGTCGAGCAGTTCTTC.

This clone was observed a handful of times. Its ends do not fully match the called genes, so a read error is possible. This chain uses TRBV7-8 with TRBJ2-7; 9 nucleotides agree with TRBD2. The V gene's germline CDR1 is SGHVS and CDR2 FQNEAQ. The CDR3 length is 14 residues. The CDR3 sequence is CASSLAGPVYEQYF. CDR3 sequence (DNA): TGTGCCAGCAGCCTAGCGGGGCCCGTCTACGAGCAGTACTTC.

The CDR3 is CASRSGARTGELFF. The CDR3 DNA reads as TGTGCCAGCCGGTCGGGGGCACGGACCGGGGAGCTGTTTTTT. V is TRBV7-2 and J is TRBJ2-2, with D perhaps matching TRBD1 or TRBD2 (6 bases each). Germline V gene data show CDR1 as SGHTA and CDR2 as FQGNSA. The CDR3 is 14 residues long. The V end lost 8 bases, the J end lost 5 bases, and 15 bases lay between the germline ends.

The J gene is TRBJ2-5, the V gene TRBV13; the match to TRBD1 covers 7 bases. With V trimmed by 4 bases and J by 2 bases, 10 bases remained unmatched. In germline, CDR1 is PRHDT, CDR2 FYEKMQ (reference sequence). The CDR3 contains 16 residues. The CDR3 protein is CASSWGKGQRQETQYF. The DNA for the CDR3 is TGTGCCAGCAGCTGGGGGAAGGGACAGCGACAAGAGACCCAGTACTTC.

The V gene is TRBV27, the J gene TRBJ1-2; D is possibly TRBD1 (6 bases). Germline V gene lookup returns CDR1 MNHEY and CDR2 SMNVEV (reference sequence). Deletions cut 1 base from V and 5 bases from J, with 20 bases between. The CDR3 runs to 17 residues. The CDR3, as DNA: TGTGCCAGCAGTTTATTGGGGACAACGTCGGAAAAATATGGCTACACCTTC. Protein sequence: CASSLLGTTSEKYGYTF.

The rearrangement uses TRBV11-3 and TRBJ2-3; 7 bases map to TRBD1. This CDR3 spans 14 amino acids. CDR1 and CDR2 (germline): SGHNT, YENEEA. Losses at the gene ends were 1 base for V and 5 bases for J; bases not matched to a gene: 3. CDR3 bases: TGTGCCAGCAGCTTAGGACAGGGCCGAGATACGCAGTATTTT. It is translated as CASSLGQGRDTQYF.

The chain recombines TRBV4-1 with TRBJ2-3; 8 nucleotides match TRBD2. This CDR3 spans 15 amino acids. With 2 bases clipped from V and 4 bases from J, the junction kept 5 bases outside the gene matches. Germline V gene sequence: CDR1 MGHRA, CDR2 YSYEKL. The CDR3 reads CASSQNAGGADTQYF. The CDR3 DNA follows: TGCGCCAGCAGCCAAAATGCGGGAGGTGCAGATACGCAGTATTTT.

For this clone: A junction boundary mismatches the germline segment, possibly from a read error. The rearrangement uses TRBV7-7 and TRBJ2-1; 14 bases line up with TRBD2. The germline V gene encodes CDR1 SSHAT and CDR2 FNYEAQ (reference sequence). The CDR3 consists of 16 residues. The CDR3 sequence is CASSPGTSGSYNEQFF. The CDR3 region has the DNA TGTGCTAGCAGCCCGGGGACTAGCGGGAGCTACAATGAGCAGTTCTTC. Filled out from reference TRBV7-7 and TRBJ2-1, the complete variable domain reads GAGVSQSPRYKVTKRGQDVTLRCDPISSHATLYWYQQALGQGPEFLTYFNYEAQPDKSGLPSDRFSAERPEGSISTLTIQRTEQRDSAMYRCASSPGTSGSYNEQFFGPGTRLTVL.

The CDR3 loop is CASSYQTGGSGNTIYF. The DNA of the CDR3 is TGTGCCAGCAGTTACCAAACGGGGGGCTCTGGAAACACCATATATTTT. The rearrangement links TRBV6-5 to TRBJ1-3, with TRBD1 as a possible D gene (5 bases). CDR3 length: 16 amino acids. With 2 bases removed from V and 0 bases from J, the gap between germline ends came to 11 bases. Per the germline V gene, CDR1 is MNHEY and CDR2 is SVGAGI.

The chain carries TRBV19 and TRBJ2-3; TRBD2 matches 10 bases. The CDR3 has 18 amino acids. V dropped 5 bases and J dropped 0; count of bases not matched to a gene: 11. The germline V gene encodes CDR1 LNHDA and CDR2 SQIVND (reference sequence). As DNA, the CDR3 is TGTGCCAGTAGTCGAGCGGGAGGGCCAGGTGGGAGCACAGATACGCAGTATTTT. It translates to CASSRAGGPGGSTDTQYF.

In nucleotides, the CDR3 is TGTGCCAGCAGTTACAGGGGGCCAGACACTGAAGCTTTCTTT. This sequence encodes CASSYRGPDTEAFF. The chain combines TRBV6-6 with TRBJ1-1, with 7 nucleotides matching TRBD1. The germline V gene has CDR1 MNHNY and CDR2 SVGAGI (reference sequence). CDR3 length equals 14 residues. The junction had 3 bases not matched to a gene; V was cut back by 2 bases and J by 3 bases.

This clone showed up just once. The J gene is TRBJ2-7, the V gene TRBV6-1; 7 bases agree with TRBD2. The junction had 12 bases not matched to a gene; V was cut back by 8 bases and J by 5 bases. Germline V gives CDR1 MNHNS, CDR2 SASEGT. The CDR3 runs 14 residues. CDR3 residues: CASVLEGGPNEQYF. The DNA for the CDR3 is TGTGCCAGCGTCCTGGAGGGAGGGCCCAACGAGCAGTACTTC.

This clone appeared a few times. This chain uses TRBV7-9 with TRBJ1-2; 7 bases match TRBD1. Per germline, CDR1 SEHNR and CDR2 FQNEAQ (reference sequence). This CDR3 is 15 amino acids long. Losses at the gene ends were 1 base for V and 5 bases for J; bases not matched to a gene: 7. In DNA, the CDR3 is TGTGCCAGCAGCTTAGACCTGACAGGGACATATGGCTACACCTTC. Amino acids: CASSLDLTGTYGYTF.

CDR3: CASRDRERSGYTF. CDR3 bases: TGTGCCAGCAGGGACAGGGAGCGATCTGGCTACACCTTC. The chain links TRBV6-6 to TRBJ1-2, with 8 nucleotides matching TRBD1. V trimming: 6 bases; J trimming: 7 bases; junction bases outside the gene matches: 7. The CDR3 is 13 residues long. CDR1 and CDR2 from the germline V gene are MNHNY and SVGAGI (reference sequence).

The chain is built from TRBV30 and TRBJ2-7; 10 nucleotides match TRBD2. From germline, CDR1 is GTSNPN and CDR2 SVGIG (reference sequence). V lost 2 bases and J lost 2; bases outside the gene matches: 6. This CDR3 contains 15 residues. The chain's CDR3 is CAWSRGLAETYEQYF. CDR3 DNA sequence: TGTGCCTGGAGTCGCGGACTAGCGGAAACCTACGAGCAGTACTTC.

V usage is TRBV11-2 and J usage is TRBJ1-1, with a weak D call TRBD1 (5 bases). The ends were cut back, 5 bases at V and 7 bases at J, with 17 bases in the middle. This CDR3 has 14 amino acids. From germline, CDR1 is SGHAT and CDR2 FQNNGV. CDR3 in DNA: TGTGCCAGCAGCCGAGGCCCGGGGCGGGGTGAAGCTTTCTTT. It yields the protein CASSRGPGRGEAFF.

This clone was seen a handful of times. This rearrangement joins TRBV27 to TRBJ1-2; D gene uncertain. Germline values: CDR1 MNHEY, CDR2 SMNVEV (reference sequence). This CDR3 contains 13 residues. Trimming left V 3 bases short and J 2 bases short, with 7 bases between. Written as DNA, the CDR3 is TGTGCCAGCAGTTTCCGGGAAAACTATGGCTACACCTTC. Translating it yields CASSFRENYGYTF.

V and J are TRBV29-1 and TRBJ2-7; D unresolved. V lost 4 bases and J 0 bases, leaving 7 bases between the germline ends. Germline loops: CDR1 SQVTM, CDR2 ANQGSEA. The CDR3 has 12 amino acids. CDR3 sequence: CSVAASSYEQYF. In nucleotides, the CDR3 is TGCAGCGTTGCGGCCAGCTCCTACGAGCAGTACTTC.

The gene calls are TRBV9 and TRBJ2-1, with 8 bases that match TRBD2. V shed 4 bases and J 6 bases; nucleotides not matched to a gene: 6. CDR1 and CDR2 (germline): SGDLS, YYNGEE. The CDR3 extends over 14 amino acids. The CDR3 is CASSRGTRSNEQFF. As DNA, the CDR3 is TGTGCCAGCAGCCGAGGGACTAGGTCCAATGAGCAGTTCTTC.

This clone is medium-sized in the sample. The V and J genes are TRBV6-1 and TRBJ2-5; TRBD2 aligns across 7 bases. This CDR3 is built from 14 residues. With V trimmed by 7 bases and J by 2 bases, 7 bases remained unmatched. Germline CDR1 is MNHNS and CDR2 is SASEGT. CDR3 sequence (DNA): TGTGCCAGCACCCCCGGGACTACACAAGAGACCCAGTACTTC. Protein: CASTPGTTQETQYF.